This paragraph covers one TCR beta chain sequence. No antigen is known for it. Base-call qualities are not available, and no considerably larger clone is one nucleotide away. Buffy coats from roughly 37 blood donors, supplied by the Finnish Red Cross blood service, were used as healthy controls. All TCR-sequenced material derived from peripheral blood: patient blood samples and healthy donor buffy coats. Peripheral blood mononuclear cells were isolated by Ficoll-Hypaque gradient centrifugation. CD4+ cells were magnetically purified from the buffy coats of healthy controls. The Gentra Puregene Cell and Tissue kit was used to extract genomic DNA, and a Qubit 2.0 fluorometer was used to measure the amount of genomic DNA. This specimen belongs to a study of STAT5B mutations in CD4+ large granular lymphocyte leukemia (dated by TCRdb to 2021 to 2024). As for the study more broadly: Among the healthy controls, the CDR3 'QG' motif was associated with a particular HLA allele. The TCRbeta repertoires of CD4+ T-cell large granular lymphocyte leukemia patients were compared with the TCRbeta repertoires of healthy blood donors. The purity of purified fractions was confirmed by flow cytometry on FACSCanto II or FACSVerse to exceed 95% among lymphocytes.

The full study reports these points: The data were not HLA-matched, and the higher clonality in CD4+ T-LGLL than in CD8+ T-LGLL could be due to the relatively small sample size. Enrichment of TRBV06-family usage was observed among the top patient clones (8/27) relative to healthy controls (2/35). The main leukemic clonotypes were found to be private to each patient, although around 26% of the main leukemic clonotypes were detected at low frequency in the non-leukemic repertoires of other patients. Greater clonality appeared to be present in CD4-sorted patient repertoires than in healthy CD4+ repertoires, and the difference was retained after the putative leukemic clones were removed.

The immunoSEQ assay at survey resolution was applied to genomic DNA for sequencing of TCRbeta rearrangements. Per the authors' processing: A lowest detectable productive clonotype frequency of 2.59 x 10-5 was observed in the TCR sequencing data. Only productive TCRbeta rearrangements, meaning sequences that were complete and in-frame, were kept for the analyses. Clonality for each sample was calculated as Simpson clonality in the immunoSEQ Analyzer version 3.0. Clones were binned by frequency as very rare, small, medium, large (1-20%) or hyperexpanded (>20%). OLGA 1.2.3 estimated generation probabilities, VDJtools produced V-gene circos plots, VDJdb was queried for specificities, and GLIPH identified CDR3 motifs. Drawn from immuneACCESS, this table holds only the in-frame rearrangements with V and J called that TCRdb kept. Clones are partly lost; checked studies trace under half to an unresolved V gene and leave the rest unexplained. V, J and clone size are those of that table, while D and trimming were read from the DNA. The sample records around 33,000 clones, about 77% of which are singletons. The top ten hold around 2.1% of the sample.

The CDR3 has 13 amino acids, counting the end cysteine and phenylalanine. This entry keeps only the CDR3 DNA: 39 bases, framed from base 1. V trim: 7 bases; J trim: 4 bases; unmatched bases: 4. Taken from the germline V gene, the CDR1 and CDR2 loops are SGHRS and YFSETQ. This receptor was taken from a human donor in good health. Sequenced: CD4+ T cells from blood buffy coats. The chain is encoded by TRBV5-1 joined to TRBJ2-1, and 8 bases in between align with TRBD2. The CDR3 reads as follows: CASSTSGYNEQFF. The nucleotides are TGCGCCAGCTCCACTAGCGGATACAATGAGCAGTTCTTC.